A single sample gave rise to the 9 T cell receptor beta chains below, sequenced in a study of T cells in Graves' hyperthyroidism and ophthalmopathy. Regions amplified from RNA transcripts were the TCR beta CDR3 regions. A first-round RT-PCR of the TCR CDR3 used the HTBI primer set. TCRdb reanalysed the multiplex PCR reads using MiXCR and keeps one entry per CDR3 protein. The sample consists of under 40,000 distinct CDR3 sequences, roughly 50% of them appearing once. Source material: blood. The receptors originated from a man in his forties or fifties with Graves' ophthalmopathy.

Regarding this clonotype: Because the CDR3's place on the DNA is in doubt, the DNA is left out and the CDR3 is given as listed by TCRdb. The chain links TRBV7-9 to TRBJ2-6; whether TRBD1, the table's D call, matches the DNA was not checked. The CDR3 adds up to 24 amino acids, both ends counted. Germline values: CDR1 SEHNR, CDR2 FQNEAQ (reference sequence). CDR3 sequence reads: CASSLESGTPYILEREVGANVLTF.

In this sample, this clonotype is medium-sized. The rearrangement joins TRBV7-6 to TRBJ1-1; D might be TRBD1 (5 bases). Germline CDR1 reads SGHVS; CDR2 reads FNYEAQ. This CDR3 spans 16 amino acids. Trimming took off 5 bases at V and 7 bases at J, with 23 bases between the two ends. The CDR3 sequence: CASSPGLGSGVNEAFF. CDR3 DNA sequence: TGTGCCAGCAGCCCAGGTTTAGGTTCGGGGGTTAATGAAGCTTTCTTT.

There are many counts of this clonotype. The chain combines TRBV5-6 with TRBJ2-5; 9 nucleotides match TRBD2. Germline CDR1 SGHDT, CDR2 YYEEEE. V shed 3 bases and J 5 bases; nucleotides not matched to a gene: 11. The CDR3 sequence is 16 residues long. This CDR3 reads CASSSIGGGAEETQYF. As DNA, the CDR3 is TGTGCCAGCAGCTCAATCGGCGGGGGGGCCGAGGAGACCCAGTACTTC.

V usage is TRBV2 and J usage is TRBJ2-1, with a possible D match to TRBD2 (6 bases). V lost 7 bases and J 12 bases, leaving 16 bases between the germline ends. Germline CDR1 SNHLY, CDR2 FYNNEI. This CDR3 spans 12 amino acids. CDR3 nucleotide sequence: TGTGCCAGCATCGAGGGCCCCGGGGGGCAGTTCTTC. Residues: CASIEGPGGQFF. The variable domain in full, with the rest retrieved from reference TRBV2 and TRBJ2-1, is EPEVTQTPSHQVTQMGQEVILRCVPISNHLYFYWYRQILGQKVEFLVSFYNNEISEKSEIFDDQFSVERPDGSNFTLKIRSTKLEDSAMYFCASIEGPGGQFFGPGTRLTVL.

This clonotype was seen many times. The rearrangement links TRBV2 to TRBJ2-1, with 14 nucleotides matching TRBD2. Germline CDR1 reads SNHLY; CDR2 reads FYNNEI. This CDR3 region has 14 residues. V was clipped by 5 bases and J by 11 bases; unmatched bases: 5. In DNA, the CDR3 is TGTGCCAGCAGTCAAGGGACTAGCGGGGGACAGCAGTTCTTC. Translated, it gives CASSQGTSGGQQFF.

With respect to this clonotype: A read error may explain this, as a much larger clone is one base away. The genes are TRBV7-6 and TRBJ1-2; D ambiguous. Deletions cut 8 bases from V and 8 bases from J, with 18 bases between. CDR3 length: 13 amino acids. Germline CDR1 reads SGHVS; CDR2 reads FNYEAQ. CDR3 sequence reads: CASGPTSASGYTF. The CDR3 DNA sequence: TGTGCCAGCGGCCCTACCTCGGCCAGCGGCTACACCTTC.

This clonotype came up many times. CDR3 nucleotides: TGCAGCGTTCGAGGGTCTAGCCAAGAGACCCAGTACTTC. Translated: CSVRGSSQETQYF. This chain connects TRBV29-1 to TRBJ2-5; maybe TRBD2 (5 bases). V was trimmed by 5 bases and J by 1 base, leaving 11 bases between them. This CDR3 spans 13 amino acids. Germline V gene lookup returns CDR1 SQVTM and CDR2 ANQGSEA.

With respect to this clonotype: One base away lies a much larger clone, so this may be a sequencing read error. V gene TRBV28 combines with J gene TRBJ1-6; 7 positions match TRBD1. CDR1 MDHEN and CDR2 SYDVKM come from the germline V gene. This CDR3 region has 15 residues. Written as DNA, the CDR3 is TGTGCCAGCAGTCCTGGACAGGCCCTTGGTTCACCCCCCCACTTT. Amino acid sequence: CASSPGQALGSPPHF.

With regard to this clonotype: An end of the junction does not agree with germline; a read error may underlie this. This chain connects TRBV25-1 to TRBJ1-1; 8 nucleotides align to TRBD1. The CDR3 totals 14 residues. Germline V gives CDR1 MGHDK, CDR2 SYGVNS. The CDR3 loop reads CASSQQGGRTGAFF. The CDR3 coding sequence is TGTGCCAGCAGCCAACAGGGGGGGAGGACTGGAGCTTTCTTT.